The entry below gives a single TCR beta chain sequence along with its context. This entry comes from a study of PD-L1 blockade in urothelial cancer. Indicated time point: peripheral blood 6 weeks after treatment start. This CDR3 spans 16 amino acids. V trimming: 2 bases; J trimming: 0 bases; junction bases outside the gene matches: 4. Germline CDR1 is SGHDN and CDR2 is FVKESK. Produced via immunoSEQ multiplex PCR; TCRdb's table is partial and in-frame only. Of 100,000 to 150,000 clones listed, roughly 88% are singletons. The receptor was derived from a man in his fifties with urothelial cancer. The chain uses TRBV14 and TRBJ2-1, with 7 positions matching TRBD2. The sequences come from PBMCs, collected around atezolizumab (anti-PD-L1) treatment. The CDR3 DNA is TGTGCCAGCAGCCAACTGGGAGGGAGCTCCTACAATGAGCAGTTCTTC. It encodes CASSQLGGSSYNEQFF.